The 8 T cell receptor beta chains presented below share a single source sample, sequenced in a study of cytomegalovirus exposure and HLA in healthy donors. Vbeta (60) and Jbeta (13) primers were used in the PCR. Method: immunoSEQ multiplex PCR; TCRdb's copy keeps in-frame clones and lacks some. The sample consists of around 69,000 clones, about 71% of them appearing once. Sequencing was performed on PBMCs. These receptors were taken from a woman in her 50s in good health and CMV-seropositive.

The chain couples TRBV19 to TRBJ1-2; D is unclear. The germline CDR1 and CDR2 sequences are LNHDA and SQIVND (reference sequence). Trimming cost V 1 base and J 0 bases, with 3 bases left between them. The CDR3 has 13 residues. The CDR3 region is CASSIAANYGYTF. CDR3 DNA sequence: TGTGCCAGTAGTATAGCGGCTAACTATGGCTACACCTTC.

The chain combines TRBV29-1 with TRBJ1-2; D not resolved. Germline values: CDR1 SQVTM, CDR2 ANQGSEA. This CDR3 has 14 amino acids. V lost 3 bases and J lost 4, with 15 bases in between. CDR3: CSVDFREVSYGYTF. The DNA of the CDR3 is TGCAGCGTTGACTTTCGGGAGGTCAGCTATGGCTACACCTTC.

The chain carries TRBV4-1 and TRBJ2-7; 8 nucleotides agree with TRBD1. Germline CDR1 is MGHRA and CDR2 is YSYEKL. The ends lost 0 bases at V and 4 bases at J; junction bases unmatched: 5. This CDR3 region has 15 residues. In nucleotides, the CDR3 is TGCGCCAGCAGCCAAGACTGGACAGGGATGTACGAGCAGTACTTC. This gives the protein CASSQDWTGMYEQYF.

V is TRBV4-3 and J is TRBJ2-4, with D hard to call. The CDR3 totals 16 residues. Trimming removed 0 bases at V and 6 bases at J, with 15 bases between. Germline V lookup: CDR1 LGHNA, CDR2 YSLEER. DNA for the CDR3: TGCGCCAGCAGCCAAGATTATCAGGAAATCACAAACATTCAGTACTTC. Protein sequence: CASSQDYQEITNIQYF.

This clone was recorded only once. This CDR3 reads CASSLTGGVGAFF. For the CDR3, the DNA is TGTGCCAGCAGTTTAACGGGGGGAGTGGGAGCTTTCTTT. The chain joins TRBV6-5 to TRBJ1-1, with D possibly TRBD1 on 5 matching bases. The CDR3 totals 13 residues. The germline V gene encodes CDR1 MNHEY and CDR2 SVGAGI. With 4 bases removed from V and 10 bases from J, the gap between germline ends came to 16 bases.

In this sample, this clone turned up a few times. V gene TRBV28 combines with J gene TRBJ2-3, with TRBD2 identical over 10 bases. The CDR3 consists of 16 residues. V lost 2 bases and J lost 7; bases outside the gene matches: 9. Germline V gene data show CDR1 as MDHEN and CDR2 as SYDVKM. The CDR3 nucleotides are TGTGCCAGCAGTTTAATGGGTAGCGGGAGGATTAATACGCAGTATTTT. This codes for CASSLMGSGRINTQYF.

The chain uses TRBV30 and TRBJ1-2; TRBD1 aligns across 11 bases. The CDR3 consists of 16 residues. The junction had 8 bases not matched to a gene; V was cut back by 3 bases and J by 2 bases. Germline loops: CDR1 GTSNPN, CDR2 SVGIG (reference sequence). The CDR3 reads CAWRLDRGLFNYGYTF. CDR3 sequence (DNA): TGTGCCTGGAGATTGGACAGGGGGCTTTTCAACTATGGCTACACCTTC.

V usage is TRBV27 and J usage is TRBJ1-5; 11 nucleotides match TRBD1. This CDR3 region has 15 residues. From germline, CDR1 is MNHEY and CDR2 SMNVEV (reference sequence). V shed 1 base, J shed 6 bases, and the junction held 2 bases outside the gene matches. CDR3 nucleotide sequence: TGTGCCAGCAGTTTATGGGGACAGGGGGGTCAGCCCCAGCATTTT. Translated: CASSLWGQGGQPQHF.